The 26 T cell receptor beta chains below were found in one sample sequenced in a study of T cells in Graves' hyperthyroidism and ophthalmopathy. RNA transcripts were the template for amplifying TCR beta CDR3 regions. The HTBI set primed first-round TCR CDR3 RT-PCR. TCRdb processed the multiplex PCR reads anew with MiXCR; each CDR3 protein has one entry. The sample lists 300,000 to 450,000 distinct CDR3 sequences; approximately 15% were seen once. Sequencing was done on a sample of blood. The receptor set was obtained from a woman aged 60 to 75 with Graves' hyperthyroidism.

The chain is built from TRBV24-1 and TRBJ1-6; D possibly corresponds to TRBD1 (5 bases). The CDR3 spans 15 residues. Trimming took off 6 bases at V and 8 bases at J, with 16 bases between the two ends. Germline values: CDR1 KGHDR, CDR2 SFDVKD. In DNA form, the CDR3 reads TGTGCCACCAGTTCCAGGGATGAATTTTATTCACCCCTCCACTTT. This codes for CATSSRDEFYSPLHF.

This rearrangement joins TRBV5-1 to TRBJ2-1; 12 nucleotides match TRBD2. The CDR3 covers 19 residues. V trimming: 5 bases; J trimming: 0 bases; junction bases outside the gene matches: 12. Germline V CDR1 and CDR2: SGHRS, YFSETQ. The CDR3 nucleotides are TGCGCCAGCAGAGGCCCGGGACTAGCGGGTAGCAACTCCTACAATGAGCAGTTCTTC. Protein product: CASRGPGLAGSNSYNEQFF.

This clonotype was detected ten times or more. The chain couples TRBV20-1 to TRBJ2-7; 7 bases line up with TRBD2. The CDR3 consists of 15 residues. Germline trimming cut 1 base from V and 4 bases from J; bases unmatched to any gene: 10. Germline V lookup: CDR1 DFQATT, CDR2 SNEGSKA (reference sequence). CDR3 nucleotide sequence: TGCAGTGCTAGAGGGAGCCGGGGGGTTGGTTACGAGCAGTACTTC. It translates to CSARGSRGVGYEQYF.

This clonotype was detected many times. The rearrangement uses TRBV10-3 and TRBJ2-5; 10 positions agree with TRBD2. The CDR3 is 14 residues long. CDR1 is ENHRY and CDR2 is SYGVKD in the germline V gene. Trimming cost V 2 bases and J 7 bases; bases outside gene matches: 4. The CDR3 DNA sequence: TGTGCCATCAGTGAGGGAGGACTAGCGGCGACCCAGTACTTC. Residues: CAISEGGLAATQYF.

At least ten counts were recorded for this clonotype. The chain has TRBV3-1 and TRBJ1-2; D gene ambiguous. The CDR3 covers 13 residues. Deletions cut 4 bases from V and 0 bases from J, with 6 bases between. Germline CDR1 is LGHDT and CDR2 is YNNKEL (reference sequence). The CDR3 is CASSPKANYGYTF. CDR3 nucleotides: TGTGCCAGCAGCCCAAAAGCTAACTATGGCTACACCTTC.

Comments on this clonotype: One end of the junction fails to match germline, which may point to a read error. J is TRBJ1-5 and V is TRBV4-1; TRBD1 aligns across 7 bases. Germline V CDR1 and CDR2: MGHRA, YSYEKL. The CDR3 totals 15 residues. The CDR3 protein is CASSLLGTVGQPQHF. The CDR3 DNA reads as TGCGCTAGCAGCCTACTGGGGACAGTGGGTCAGCCCCAGCATTTT.

This clonotype has just a few counts. J is TRBJ2-6 and V is TRBV30; 7 nucleotides line up with TRBD1. The junction had 14 bases not matched to a gene; V was cut back by 5 bases and J by 4 bases. From germline, CDR1 is GTSNPN and CDR2 SVGIG (reference sequence). CDR3 size: 17 residues. CDR3 amino acids: CAWGFEGTVKGANVLTF. The CDR3 DNA is TGTGCCTGGGGTTTCGAAGGGACAGTCAAAGGGGCCAACGTCCTGACTTTC.

This clonotype was seen at least ten times. The chain uses TRBV6-5 and TRBJ1-2; D is possibly TRBD1 (5 bases). CDR1 is MNHEY, CDR2 SVGAGI, per germline. V dropped 0 bases and J dropped 3 bases, with 11 bases sitting between them. The CDR3 has 15 amino acids. CDR3 residues: CASSYSAGTDYGYTF. CDR3 in DNA: TGTGCCAGCAGTTACTCGGCAGGGACTGACTATGGCTACACCTTC.

The chain links TRBV6-4 to TRBJ2-3, with 9 bases aligning to TRBD2. Germline loops: CDR1 MRHNA, CDR2 SNTAGT. The CDR3 contains 15 residues. V shed 0 bases and J 6 bases; nucleotides not matched to a gene: 4. The CDR3 nucleotides are TGTGCCAGCAGTGACTCTGGGACTAGCCTCGATACGCAGTATTTT. Translating it yields CASSDSGTSLDTQYF.

This clonotype was found many times. This sequence joins TRBV6-6 and TRBJ1-1; D unclear. The V gene's germline CDR1 is MNHNY and CDR2 SVGAGI (reference sequence). V shed 0 bases and J shed 1 base, with 6 bases lying between them. This CDR3 region has 14 residues. The CDR3 spells CASSYSKGNTEAFF. The DNA for the CDR3 is TGTGCCAGCAGTTACTCGAAGGGGAACACTGAAGCTTTCTTT.

The genes are TRBV12-3 or TRBV12-4 and TRBJ1-2; perhaps TRBD1 as D (6 bases). The V end lost 1 base, the J end lost 7 bases, and 10 bases lay between the germline ends. The CDR3 has 13 amino acids. In DNA form, the CDR3 reads TGTGCCAGCAGTTTAGTTGCAGGGGCTGGCTACACCTTC. This codes for CASSLVAGAGYTF.

The chain has TRBV7-9 and TRBJ2-4; TRBD2 might be the D (6 bases). V dropped 2 bases and J dropped 5 bases, with 10 bases sitting between them. CDR1 is SEHNR and CDR2 is FQNEAQ in the germline V gene (reference sequence). The CDR3 contains 14 residues. This chain's CDR3 is CASSLTGGENIQYF. The CDR3 nucleotides are TGTGCCAGCAGCTTAACAGGAGGGGAAAACATTCAGTACTTC.

This clonotype was counted once. The CDR3 spells CASSLKTGGETQYF. CDR3 DNA sequence: TGTGCCAGCAGCTTGAAGACAGGCGGAGAGACCCAGTACTTC. This chain joins TRBV28 and TRBJ2-5; perhaps TRBD1 as D (6 bases). The CDR3 runs 14 residues. From germline, CDR1 is MDHEN and CDR2 SYDVKM. V lost 6 bases and J lost 4, with 15 bases in between.

The gene calls are TRBV10-3 and TRBJ2-1, with a tentative D call TRBD1 (5 bases). This CDR3 has 13 amino acids. V was trimmed by 4 bases and J by 3 bases, leaving 7 bases between them. Looked up from germline, CDR1 is ENHRY and CDR2 is SYGVKD. The CDR3 here is CAISGGSYNEQFF. The DNA for the CDR3 is TGTGCCATCAGTGGGGGCAGCTACAATGAGCAGTTCTTC.

This clonotype was found a few times. CDR3 bases: TGTGCCAGCAGTGAATTCAGGGGTCCCCCCTACGAGCAGTACTTC. Encoded protein: CASSEFRGPPYEQYF. V and J are TRBV25-1 and TRBJ2-7; D is possibly TRBD1 (6 bases). The V gene's germline CDR1 is MGHDK and CDR2 SYGVNS. V lost 1 base and J 2 bases, leaving 12 bases between the germline ends. This CDR3 contains 15 residues.

This clonotype was detected many times. The J gene is TRBJ2-2, the V gene TRBV12-3 or TRBV12-4; 11 bases agree with TRBD2. V was pared by 6 bases and J by 5 bases, with 8 bases of the junction left unmatched. The CDR3 is 16 amino acids. The CDR3 DNA sequence: TGTGCCAGCAGCTCCGGGACTAGCGGAGGGACCGGGGAGCTGTTTTTT. This gives the protein CASSSGTSGGTGELFF.

This clonotype showed up many times. The rearrangement links TRBV7-9 to TRBJ2-3; D call uncertain. CDR1 is SEHNR and CDR2 is FQNEAQ in the germline V gene (reference sequence). Trimming cost V 0 bases and J 4 bases, with 14 bases left between them. The CDR3 is made up of 16 amino acids. As DNA, the CDR3 is TGTGCCAGCAGCTTAGCCGATAGTCCGAATCCAGATACGCAGTATTTT. Its protein product is CASSLADSPNPDTQYF.

The table lists this clonotype with many counts. J is TRBJ2-3 and V is TRBV7-9; either TRBD1 or TRBD2 may supply D (5 bases each). V was cut by 6 bases and J by 2 bases, with 21 bases left in between. This CDR3 is 17 amino acids long. Germline CDR1 reads SEHNR; CDR2 reads FQNEAQ (reference sequence). CDR3 nucleotides: TGTGCCAGCAGATCCTTTCCGGGACGGATAAACACAGATACGCAGTATTTT. It specifies CASRSFPGRINTDTQYF.

This clonotype was observed a handful of times. The chain recombines TRBV9 with TRBJ2-3; 15 bases map to TRBD2. V lost 4 bases and J lost 8; bases outside the gene matches: 8. Germline lookup yields CDR1 SGDLS and CDR2 YYNGEE. The CDR3 length is 16 residues. CDR3 loop: CASSPGLAGGVGTQYF. The CDR3 DNA sequence: TGTGCCAGCAGCCCAGGACTAGCGGGAGGGGTCGGTACGCAGTATTTT.

The rearrangement uses TRBV2 and TRBJ1-4, with TRBD1 matching 9 bases. The CDR3 covers 13 residues. V trimming: 7 bases; J trimming: 8 bases; junction bases outside the gene matches: 5. Germline V gene lookup returns CDR1 SNHLY and CDR2 FYNNEI. The CDR3 DNA follows: TGTGCCAGCAAGGGAGGGACAGGGGAAAAACTGTTTTTT. Amino acids: CASKGGTGEKLFF. Supplemented by reference TRBV2 and TRBJ1-4, the full variable domain reads EPEVTQTPSHQVTQMGQEVILRCVPISNHLYFYWYRQILGQKVEFLVSFYNNEISEKSEIFDDQFSVERPDGSNFTLKIRSTKLEDSAMYFCASKGGTGEKLFFGSGTQLSVL.

This clonotype occurred many times. The J gene is TRBJ2-7, the V gene TRBV30, with a possible D match to TRBD2 (6 bases). The CDR3 totals 12 residues. Trimming took off 1 base at V and 6 bases at J, with 10 bases between the two ends. CDR1 and CDR2 (germline): GTSNPN, SVGIG (reference sequence). CDR3 protein: CAWSDTSFEQYF. CDR3 DNA sequence: TGTGCCTGGAGTGACACTAGCTTCGAGCAGTACTTC. The full variable domain, completed using reference TRBV30 and TRBJ2-7, is SQTIHQWPATLVQPVGSPLSLECTVEGTSNPNLYWYRQAAGRGLQLLFYSVGIGQISSEVPQNLSASRPQDRQFILSSKKLLLSDSGFYLCAWSDTSFEQYFGPGTRLTVT.

This clonotype was observed many times. The CDR3 nucleotides are TGTGCCAGCAGGAAACCGGGACAGGGGTTCTATGGCTACACCTTC. It codes for CASRKPGQGFYGYTF. The V and J genes are TRBV2 and TRBJ1-2; TRBD1 matches at 10 bases. Germline V gives CDR1 SNHLY, CDR2 FYNNEI. J lost 4 bases, V lost 6 bases, and 8 bases had no gene match. The CDR3 runs to 15 residues.

This clonotype has at least ten counts. CDR3 in amino acids: CASRLAGEETQYF. CDR3 nucleotide sequence: TGTGCCAGCCGCCTAGCGGGAGAAGAGACCCAGTACTTC. The chain recombines TRBV6-1 with TRBJ2-5; 10 bases are a match to TRBD2. CDR3 length: 13 residues. Trimming removed 8 bases from V and 3 bases from J; junction bases left unmatched: 3. Looked up from germline, CDR1 is MNHNS and CDR2 is SASEGT.

This clonotype was seen at least ten times. CDR3 bases: TGTGCCAGCAGCCTACGACTCGGCGAGCAGTTCTTC. Its protein is CASSLRLGEQFF. The V and J genes are TRBV3-1 and TRBJ2-1; D gene unclear. Trimming took off 4 bases at V and 10 bases at J, with 11 bases between the two ends. CDR1 and CDR2 (germline): LGHDT, YNNKEL (reference sequence). The length of the CDR3 is 12 residues.

This clonotype was seen at least ten times. This chain connects TRBV18 to TRBJ2-7, with a possible D match to TRBD1 (5 bases). This CDR3 has 15 amino acids. V was shortened by 0 bases and J by 1 base, with 10 bases between the two germline ends. In germline, CDR1 is KGHSH, CDR2 LQKENI. CDR3: CASSPPGAMSYEQYF. The CDR3 DNA reads as TGTGCCAGCTCACCACCTGGGGCAATGTCCTACGAGCAGTACTTC.

Regarding this clonotype: Since a much larger clone is just one base distant, this may be a read error. The chain carries TRBV4-2 and TRBJ1-5; maybe TRBD1 (5 bases). Per germline, CDR1 LGHNA and CDR2 YNFKEQ. The CDR3 is 14 residues long. The V and J ends lost 3 bases and 0 bases respectively, with 6 bases between them. The CDR3, as DNA: TGTGCCAGCAGCCAGGACATTAGCAATCAGCCCCAGCATTTT. Translating gives CASSQDISNQPQHF.